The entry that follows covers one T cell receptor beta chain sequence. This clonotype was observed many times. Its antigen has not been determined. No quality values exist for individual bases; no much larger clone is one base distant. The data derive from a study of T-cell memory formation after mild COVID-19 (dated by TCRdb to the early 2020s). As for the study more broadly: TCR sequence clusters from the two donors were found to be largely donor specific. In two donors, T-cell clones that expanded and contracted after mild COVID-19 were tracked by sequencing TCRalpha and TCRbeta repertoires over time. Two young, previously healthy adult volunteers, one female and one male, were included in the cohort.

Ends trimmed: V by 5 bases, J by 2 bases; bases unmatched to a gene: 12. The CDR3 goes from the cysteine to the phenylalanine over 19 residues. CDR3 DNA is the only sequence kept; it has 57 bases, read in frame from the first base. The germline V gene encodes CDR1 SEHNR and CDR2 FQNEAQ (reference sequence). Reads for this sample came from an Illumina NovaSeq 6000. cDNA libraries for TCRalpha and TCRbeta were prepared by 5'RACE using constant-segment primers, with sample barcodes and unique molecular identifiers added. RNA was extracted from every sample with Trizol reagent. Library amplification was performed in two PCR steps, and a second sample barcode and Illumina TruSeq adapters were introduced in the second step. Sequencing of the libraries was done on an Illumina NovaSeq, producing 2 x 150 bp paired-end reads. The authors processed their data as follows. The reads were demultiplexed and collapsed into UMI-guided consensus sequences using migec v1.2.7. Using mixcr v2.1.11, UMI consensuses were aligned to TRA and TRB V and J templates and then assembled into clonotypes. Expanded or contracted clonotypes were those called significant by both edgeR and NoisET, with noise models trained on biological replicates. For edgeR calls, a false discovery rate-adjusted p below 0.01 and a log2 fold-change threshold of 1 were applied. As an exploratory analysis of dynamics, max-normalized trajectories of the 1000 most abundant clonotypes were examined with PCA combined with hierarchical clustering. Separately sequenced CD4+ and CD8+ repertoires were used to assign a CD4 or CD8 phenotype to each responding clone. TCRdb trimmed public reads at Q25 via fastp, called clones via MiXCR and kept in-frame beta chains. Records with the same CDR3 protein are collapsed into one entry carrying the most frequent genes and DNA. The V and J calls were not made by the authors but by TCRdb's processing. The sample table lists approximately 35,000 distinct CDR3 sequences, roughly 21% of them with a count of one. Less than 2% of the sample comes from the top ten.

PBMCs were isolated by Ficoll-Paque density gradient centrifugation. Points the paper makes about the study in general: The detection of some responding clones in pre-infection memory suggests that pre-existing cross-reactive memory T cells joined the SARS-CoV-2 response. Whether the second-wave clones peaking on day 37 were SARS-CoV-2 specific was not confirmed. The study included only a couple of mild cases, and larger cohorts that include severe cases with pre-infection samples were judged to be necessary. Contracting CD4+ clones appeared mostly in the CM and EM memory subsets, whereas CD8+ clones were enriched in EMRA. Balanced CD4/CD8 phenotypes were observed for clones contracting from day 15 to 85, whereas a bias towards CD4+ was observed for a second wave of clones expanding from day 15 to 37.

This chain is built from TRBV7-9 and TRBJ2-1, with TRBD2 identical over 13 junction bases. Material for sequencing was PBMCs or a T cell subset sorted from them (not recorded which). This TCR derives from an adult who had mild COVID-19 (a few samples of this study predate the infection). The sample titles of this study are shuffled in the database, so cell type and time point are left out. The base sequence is TGTGCCAGCAGCCCCAGGACTAGCGGGAGATGGGGGACCTACAATGAGCAGTTCTTC. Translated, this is CASSPRTSGRWGTYNEQFF.